This TCR beta chain was documented in a study of blood T cells in healthy people across ages (dated by TCRdb to 2013 to 2016). General notes on the study: In model experiments, template switching captured roughly one uniquely barcoded TCR beta cDNA molecule for every two T cells. Using deep sequencing normalized with unique cDNA molecular identifiers, the study measured how TCR beta repertoire diversity changes with age. The donors were split into four age groups: young (average about 15 years), middle-aged (around 37), aged (approximately 59) and long-lived (roughly 80). For two donors (one aged 18 to 29 and one aged 80 or older), the study analyzed two additional independent replicas of 1 million unique cDNA reads from the same blood draw. The research as a whole found: There was a strong correlation between observed TCR beta diversity and the percentage of naive T cells measured by flow cytometry. Observed TCR beta diversity per million T cells fell roughly linearly with age, and a significant reduction was already apparent by age approximately 40. Bulk unsorted PBMC profiling prevented conclusive comparison of naive and antigen-experienced compartments. Compared with the aged group, the long-lived group had more naive CD4+ T cells, fewer expanded clones and increased TCR diversity, a pattern suggesting age selection. Total diversity estimates from one million sequenced T cells were considered lower bounds and underestimates. Because the CMV infection status of the donors was unknown, age-related changes in expanded clonotypes may potentially have been confounded.

This clonotype was seen only a few times. Which antigen it targets is not known. No clone much larger than this one lies a single base away; base qualities are absent. V gives up 3 bases and J gives up 4 bases, and the segment between their germline ends measures 12 bases. Measured from the cysteine to the phenylalanine, the CDR3 is 15 residues long. The CDR3 DNA has 45 bases and is translated from base 1. The library was prepared using 5' RACE. Reads for this sample came from an Illumina HiSeq 2500. The second PCR ran for roughly 7 to 11 cycles and used a J-beta primer mix along with a sample-barcoded 5' primer. A template-switch 5' adaptor carrying 12 random nucleotides introduced a unique molecular identifier onto each TCR beta cDNA molecule. Each sample yielded at least 2.5 million CDR3-containing paired-end reads. First-strand cDNA was synthesized from all RNA with the Mint cDNA synthesis kit, primed by a TRBC-specific oligonucleotide. Following uracil-DNA glycosylase treatment, a first 18-cycle PCR with universal primers M1SS and BC2_uni_R was performed on all cDNA. Per the source publication's procedure: Normalization of each sample was performed by random selection of 1 million high-quality reads, each carrying a distinct molecular identifier. Instead of being binned into consensus sequences, reads with shared molecular identifiers were discarded. MiTCR, run with a Q25 quality threshold and the strictest error-elimination algorithm, handled CDR3 identification, clonotype clustering and error correction. Lower-bound total TCR beta diversity was estimated with a nonparametric unseen species model using Euler transformation. TCRdb cleaned the public reads at Q25 with fastp, built clones with MiXCR and kept in-frame beta chains. Each entry is one CDR3 protein sequence, shown with its most common DNA and genes. TCRdb, not the original authors, processed these V and J calls. The sample table lists 750,000 to 950,000 distinct CDR3 sequences, 29% of them with a count of one. The ten largest clones represent around 9.6% of the sample.

Systemically healthy Caucasian individuals from Russia, approximately 39 in total and aged about 6 to 95 years, were included as donors. Ten milliliters of peripheral blood were drawn from each donor into EDTA-treated Vacutainer tubes. Ficoll-Paque density-gradient centrifugation was used to isolate PBMCs, with at least 7 million per sample. Trizol reagent was used to extract total RNA from the PBMCs, yielding at least 5.5 micrograms per sample. Naive CD45RAhigh/CD27high T cell percentages were measured by flow cytometry on a PBMC aliquot from every donor. The same sample was also used in a study of T cells of mothers and their children. Per that second paper: Nine systemically healthy Caucasian individuals, comprising three mothers and their six children, were included as donors. cDNA synthesis consumed the entire amount of extracted RNA, loaded at approximately 1.6 ug RNA in each 15 ul reaction. In the second PCR, the M1S primer introduced both the sample barcodes and 2-4 random nucleotides. Each mother yielded over 8.5 million TCR beta CDR3 reads and each child about 3 million reads. TCR recombination output is similarly shaped by thymic selection in related and unrelated pairs, with a minor effect exerted by inherited differences. Normalized repertoire overlap was always found to be slightly, but never significantly, higher in related mother-child pairs than in unrelated mother-child pairs. With a sensitivity of approximately 100 clones per million clonotypes, no persistent microchimeric T cell clones were detected. Deep NGS was used in the study to compare the TCR beta repertoires of mothers and children and to look for features that separate related mother-child pairs from unrelated individuals. Mothers averaged around 40 +/- 4 years of age and children averaged roughly 11 +/- 4 years. Libraries were sequenced on Illumina HiSeq 2000 with 100+100 nt paired-end reads after adapter ligation with NEBNext reagents. To prevent cross-contamination, the mother and child libraries were prepared one month apart and sequenced in separate runs. Between roughly 500,000 and 2,000,000 distinct TCR beta clonotypes were identified per donor. Naive TCR beta clonotypes were estimated from low-frequency clonotypes matched to each donor's FACS-determined naive share, without sorting.

This clonotype was sampled from a woman in her thirties or forties in good health. Input material: blood. The chain is assembled from TRBV12-3 or TRBV12-4 and TRBJ2-2; perhaps TRBD1 is the D gene, with 5 bases matching. The sequence in DNA is TGTGCCAGCAGTTTCTACAGGCAAGGCACCGGGGAGCTGTTTTTT. This gives the protein CASSFYRQGTGELFF.